This T cell receptor beta chain came from a study of T cells in Graves' hyperthyroidism and ophthalmopathy. This clonotype was picked up a small number of times. Its specificity is unknown. Sequence at one end of the junction differs from germline and may be a read error. The CDR3 totals 17 residues. Per the germline V gene, CDR1 is SEHNR and CDR2 is FQNEAQ (reference sequence). Findings and caveats of the study: In the analysis, a 13 V-J model separated ophthalmopathy from stable hyperthyroidism.

Regions amplified from RNA transcripts were the TCR beta CDR3 regions. First-round RT-PCR targeting the TCR CDR3 was performed with the HTBI primer set. TCRdb used MiXCR to reprocess the multiplex PCR reads, holding one entry per CDR3 protein. The sample comprises 500,000 to 600,000 distinct CDR3 sequences, 40% to 50% of which are singletons, and about 45% rests with the top ten. The sequenced sample was peripheral blood or thyroid tissue (not recorded which). This TCR came from an adult woman with Graves' disease, either hyperthyroidism or ophthalmopathy (not recorded which). The chain uses TRBV7-9 and TRBJ2-7; 12 bases match TRBD1. CDR3 DNA sequence: TGTGCCAGCAGCTCATTCTCCGGGACAGGGGGCGTCTACGGGCAGTACTTC. It yields the protein CASSSFSGTGGVYGQYF. The whole variable domain, remainder taken from reference TRBV7-9 and TRBJ2-7, is DTGVSQNPRHKITKRGQNVTFRCDPISEHNRLYWYRQTLGQGPEFLTYFQNEAQLEKSRLLSDRFSAERPKGSFSTLEIQRTEQGDSAMYLCASSSFSGTGGVYGQYFGPGTRLTVT.